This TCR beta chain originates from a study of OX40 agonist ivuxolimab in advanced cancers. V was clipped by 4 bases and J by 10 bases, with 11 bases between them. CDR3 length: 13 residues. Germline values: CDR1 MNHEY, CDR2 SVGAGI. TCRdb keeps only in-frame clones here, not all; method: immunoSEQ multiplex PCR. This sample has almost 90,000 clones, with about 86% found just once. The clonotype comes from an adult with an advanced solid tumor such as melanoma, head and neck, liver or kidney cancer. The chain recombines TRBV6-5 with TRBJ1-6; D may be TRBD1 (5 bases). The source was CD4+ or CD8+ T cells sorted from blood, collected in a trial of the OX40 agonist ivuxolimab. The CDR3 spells CASSFQGGSPLHF. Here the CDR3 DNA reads TGTGCCAGCAGTTTCCAGGGAGGGTCACCCCTCCACTTT.